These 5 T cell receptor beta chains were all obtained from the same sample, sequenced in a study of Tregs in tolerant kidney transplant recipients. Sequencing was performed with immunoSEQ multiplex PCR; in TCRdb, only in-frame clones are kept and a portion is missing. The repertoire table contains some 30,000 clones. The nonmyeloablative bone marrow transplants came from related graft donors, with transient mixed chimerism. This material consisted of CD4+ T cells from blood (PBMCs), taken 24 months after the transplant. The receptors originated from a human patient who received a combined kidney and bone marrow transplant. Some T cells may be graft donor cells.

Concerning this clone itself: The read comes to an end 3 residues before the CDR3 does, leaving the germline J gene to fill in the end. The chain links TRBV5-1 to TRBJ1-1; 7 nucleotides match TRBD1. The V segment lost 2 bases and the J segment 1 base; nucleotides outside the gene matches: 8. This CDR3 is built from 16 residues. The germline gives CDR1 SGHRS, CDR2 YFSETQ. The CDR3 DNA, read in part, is TGCGCCAGCAGCTTTGGACGACAGGGCTGGAACACTGAA. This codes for CASSFGRQGWNTE. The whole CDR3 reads CASSFGRQGWNTEAFF. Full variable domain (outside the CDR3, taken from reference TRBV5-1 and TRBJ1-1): KAGVTQTPRYLIKTRGQQVTLSCSPISGHRSVSWYQQTPGQGLQFLFEYFSETQRNKGNFPGRFSGRQFSNSRSEMNVSTLELGDSALYLCASSFGRQGWNTEAFFGQGTRLTVV.

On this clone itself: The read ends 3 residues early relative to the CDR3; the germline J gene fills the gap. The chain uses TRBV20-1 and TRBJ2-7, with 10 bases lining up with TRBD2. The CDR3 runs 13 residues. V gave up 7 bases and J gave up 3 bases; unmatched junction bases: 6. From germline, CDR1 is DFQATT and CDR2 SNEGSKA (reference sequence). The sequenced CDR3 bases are TGCAGTGTAAGCGGGACTAGCGACTACGAG. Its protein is CSVSGTSDYE. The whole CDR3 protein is CSVSGTSDYEQYF.

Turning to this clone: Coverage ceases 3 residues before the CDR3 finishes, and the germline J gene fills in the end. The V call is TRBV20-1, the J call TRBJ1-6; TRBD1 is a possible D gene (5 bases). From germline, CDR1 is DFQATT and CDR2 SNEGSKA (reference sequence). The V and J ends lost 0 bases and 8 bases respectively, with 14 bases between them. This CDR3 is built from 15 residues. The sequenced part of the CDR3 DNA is TGCAGTGCTAGAGAGGGGGGACGGGCGTATTCACCC. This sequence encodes CSAREGGRAYSP. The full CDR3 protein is CSAREGGRAYSPLHF.

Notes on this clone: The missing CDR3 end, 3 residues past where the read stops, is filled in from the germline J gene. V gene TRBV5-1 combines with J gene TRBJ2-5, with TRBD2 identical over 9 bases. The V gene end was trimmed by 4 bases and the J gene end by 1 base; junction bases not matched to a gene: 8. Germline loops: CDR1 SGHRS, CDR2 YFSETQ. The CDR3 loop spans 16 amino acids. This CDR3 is CASSIQGTSIQETQYF. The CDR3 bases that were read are TGCGCCAGCAGCATACAAGGGACTAGCATCCAAGAGACC. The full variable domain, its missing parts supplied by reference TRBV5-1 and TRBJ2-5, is KAGVTQTPRYLIKTRGQQVTLSCSPISGHRSVSWYQQTPGQGLQFLFEYFSETQRNKGNFPGRFSGRQFSNSRSEMNVSTLELGDSALYLCASSIQGTSIQETQYFGPGTRLLVL.

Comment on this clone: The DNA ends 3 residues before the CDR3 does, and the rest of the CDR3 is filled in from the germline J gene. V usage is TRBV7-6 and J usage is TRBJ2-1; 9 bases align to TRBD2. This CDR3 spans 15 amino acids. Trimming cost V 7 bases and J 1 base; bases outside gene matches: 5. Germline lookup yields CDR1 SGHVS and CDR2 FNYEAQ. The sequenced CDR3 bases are TGTGCCAGCACTCAGACTAGCGGTTCCTACAATGAG. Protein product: CASTQTSGSYNE. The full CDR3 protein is CASTQTSGSYNEQFF.